This is a list of T cell receptor beta chains from one sample in a study of cytomegalovirus exposure and HLA in healthy donors. Here immunoSEQ multiplex PCR was the method, and the copy in TCRdb shows in-frame clones only, minus some. The repertoire has around 99,000 clones, 82% of them found once; the top ten carry 2.7%. The sample comprised PBMCs. These receptors all stem from a man aged 25-45 years in good health and CMV-seropositive. Both conserved end residues are part of each CDR3. The D gene is left open where the match is weak. Clone size is given for some rows only: seen once, a few or many times, or a class if the clone is expanded.

TRBJ1-2	TRBV7-9	NA	NA	TGTTCCAGCAGCTTCACTTTACAGGGCTATGGCTACACCTTC	CSSSFTLQGYGYTF
TRBJ2-7	TRBV11-2	NA	TRBD1	TGTGCCAGCAGCCCGTGGGACAGTTCTTCCTACGAGCAGTACTTC	CASSPWDSSSYEQYF
TRBJ1-1	TRBV18	NA	NA	TGTGCCAGCTCACGGAGACAGGAGACTCTGAACACTGAAGCTTTCTTT	CASSRRQETLNTEAFF
TRBJ2-5	TRBV10-3	NA	TRBD2	TGTGCCATCAGTGAGTCGACGACTAGCGGGGCCGGGGAGACCCAGTACTTC	CAISESTTSGAGETQYF
TRBJ2-6	TRBV2	NA	NA	TGTGCCGGTAGTATCCGAGGCAACGTCCTGACTTTC	CAGSIRGNVLTF
TRBJ1-5	TRBV19	NA	NA	TGTGCCAGTAGTATAGACCTCGGTGATCAGCCCCAGCATTTT	CASSIDLGDQPQHF
TRBJ2-2	TRBV5-1	NA	NA	TGCGCCAGCAGCTACCCAGGCTCCACCGGGGAGCTGTTTTTT	CASSYPGSTGELFF
TRBJ1-1	TRBV9	few	TRBD1	TGTGCCAGCAGCGTTCAGTGGGACAGTGGTTTAGCTTTCTTT	CASSVQWDSGLAFF
TRBJ1-6	TRBV6-1	NA	NA	TGTGCCAGCAGTGAGACACGGTTCACCCTCCACTTT	CASSETRFTLHF
TRBJ2-7	TRBV7-9	NA	NA	TGTGCCAGCAGCCTTCAGATCGACGAGCAGTACTTC	CASSLQIDEQYF
TRBJ1-4	TRBV10-3	NA	NA	TGTGCCATCAGTGAAAGACAGCGATCAACTAATGAAAAACTGTTTTTT	CAISERQRSTNEKLFF
TRBJ2-3	TRBV7-9	NA	TRBD2	TGTGCCAGCAGCTTAGGACATAGCGGGGGCTCATCCGATACGCAGTATTTT	CASSLGHSGGSSDTQYF
TRBJ1-5	TRBV28	NA	NA	TGTGCCAGCTGCGGGGACCGGGGACTTAGGTCGAGTCAGCCCCAGCATTTT	CASCGDRGLRSSQPQHF
TRBJ2-1	TRBV28	NA	NA	TGTGCCAGCAGTTATACAGGGTCTATTGACAATGAGCAGTTCTTC	CASSYTGSIDNEQFF
TRBJ2-3	TRBV2	once	TRBD2	TGTGCCAGCACCCAGGGGGGGCGGGGGGGCATGGATACGCAGTATTTT	CASTQGGRGGMDTQYF
TRBJ1-3	TRBV9	NA	NA	TGTGCCAGCAGCGTTGGGCTGGGAAACACCATATATTTT	CASSVGLGNTIYF
TRBJ1-2	TRBV5-5	NA	NA	TGTGCCAGCACCCCGCTGGGGGGTGACTATGGCTACACCTTC	CASTPLGGDYGYTF
TRBJ2-5	TRBV5-6	NA	NA	TGTGCCAGCAGCTTGCCAGGCCAAGAGACCCAGTACTTC	CASSLPGQETQYF
TRBJ1-5	TRBV18	NA	NA	TGTGCCAGCTCACAAGCCCCAGGGGTTGGAATAAGCAATCAGCCCCAGCATTTT	CASSQAPGVGISNQPQHF
TRBJ1-1	TRBV6-5	NA	NA	TGTGCCAGCAGTACCCAGACAGGCCAAAACACTGAAGCTTTCTTT	CASSTQTGQNTEAFF
TRBJ2-7	TRBV4-1	NA	NA	TGCGCCAGCAGCCAAGATCTACAGGGATACCCCTACGAGCAGTACTTC	CASSQDLQGYPYEQYF
TRBJ2-7	TRBV5-4	NA	TRBD1	TGTGCCAGCAGCTTGGTGGACAGGGCCAACGAGCAGTACTTC	CASSLVDRANEQYF
TRBJ1-1	TRBV6-4	NA	NA	TGTGCCAGCAGTGACTCGACGGCAGGGGAAGCTTTCTTT	CASSDSTAGEAFF
TRBJ2-2	TRBV7-9	NA	TRBD1	TGTGCCAGCAGCTTTGTAGGACAGGTTCATTCCGGGGAGCTGTTTTTT	CASSFVGQVHSGELFF
TRBJ2-7	TRBV20-1	NA	NA	TGCAGTGCTACAGGGGACTACGAGCAGTACTTC	CSATGDYEQYF
TRBJ2-5	TRBV29-1	NA	NA	TGCAGCGTGACCGGGACTTCTCAAGAGACCCAGTACTTC	CSVTGTSQETQYF
TRBJ2-3	TRBV25-1	NA	TRBD1	TGTGCCAGCAGTGCGGATCGACAGGGTATCACAGATACGCAGTATTTT	CASSADRQGITDTQYF
TRBJ1-5	TRBV6-1	NA	NA	TGTGCCAGCAGTGAAATGGGAGGGAATCAGCCCCAGCATTTT	CASSEMGGNQPQHF
TRBJ2-6	TRBV19	NA	TRBD2	TGTGCCAGTAGTATACCAGGTAGCGGGGCCAACGGCCTGACTTTC	CASSIPGSGANGLTF
TRBJ1-2	TRBV30	once	NA	TGTGCCTGGAGCCCGTCTCATGGCTACACCTTC	CAWSPSHGYTF
TRBJ2-3	TRBV7-9	once	NA	TGTGCCAGCCCCCCAGGAGGTGGGGGACTCACAGATACGCAGTATTTT	CASPPGGGGLTDTQYF
TRBJ2-1	TRBV6-1	NA	NA	TGTGCCAGCAGTGAAGCGCGGGACCCAACACAGCAGTTCTTC	CASSEARDPTQQFF
TRBJ1-2	TRBV5-1	few	NA	TGCGCCAGCAGCTTGGCGGCGTCAGGCAGTTGGGATGGCTACACCTTC	CASSLAASGSWDGYTF
TRBJ2-3	TRBV11-1	few	NA	TGTGCCAGCAGCTTCTCTTCTAGCACAGATACGCAGTATTTT	CASSFSSSTDTQYF
TRBJ1-5	TRBV5-6	NA	NA	TGTGCCAGCAGCCGGGGAGGGTTGTATAGCAATCAGCCCCAGCATTTT	CASSRGGLYSNQPQHF
TRBJ1-1	TRBV29-1	NA	NA	TGCAGCGTTGAAGCCAGTCTCTGGGCAAAGAACACTGAAGCTTTCTTT	CSVEASLWAKNTEAFF
TRBJ2-5	TRBV29-1	NA	TRBD1	TGCAGCGTTGTTATGGGGACAGGGTTGGAGACCCAGTACTTC	CSVVMGTGLETQYF
TRBJ1-5	TRBV5-3	NA	TRBD1	TGTGCCAGAAGCTTGGGGACAGGGGGCGAGAGCAATCAGCCCCAGCATTTT	CARSLGTGGESNQPQHF
TRBJ2-2	TRBV30	NA	NA	TGTGCCTGGAGTGTAATCGTCCGGACGGGAGCCGGGGAGCTGTTTTTT	CAWSVIVRTGAGELFF
TRBJ2-1	TRBV7-3	once	TRBD2	TGTGCCAGCAGCCCCGGGGTAGCGGGGGGGCAAAGGGTCTTC	CASSPGVAGGQRVF
TRBJ1-3	TRBV7-2	NA	NA	TGTGCCAGCAGCTTAGTCCAGGGGTGGGCAACCTCTGGAAACACCATATATTTT	CASSLVQGWATSGNTIYF
TRBJ1-1	TRBV11-2	NA	TRBD1	TGTGCCAGCAGCTCCCTCACAGGGGTGAACACTGAAGCTTTCTTT	CASSSLTGVNTEAFF
TRBJ2-1	TRBV29-1	NA	NA	TGCAGCGTACTAATGGACAGTCATGAGCAGTTCTTC	CSVLMDSHEQFF
TRBJ2-1	TRBV9	NA	TRBD2	TGTGCCAGCAGCGTATCGACTAGCGGGGTGTGGAATGAGCAGTTCTTC	CASSVSTSGVWNEQFF